The sequence of this T cell receptor beta chain was determined in a study of blood T cell repertoires in COVID-19. Study-level background: From the United States, Italy and Spain came samples of acute and convalescent COVID-19. T cells, B-cell-depleted T cells, or PBMCs provided the cDNA or gDNA that served as material.

Original methodology: Estimated nucleated cell counts came from reference gene primer amplification. Assay used: immunoSEQ multiplex PCR; TCRdb lists only in-frame clones, some missing. That table supplies the V and J calls and clone size; D and trimming were determined from the DNA. The table shows around 110,000 clones, with about nine tenths occurring only once. The CDR3 consists of 14 residues. Germline trimming cut 7 bases from V and 5 bases from J; bases unmatched to any gene: 7. The V gene's germline CDR1 is LNHNV and CDR2 YYDKDF (reference sequence). The chain uses TRBV15 and TRBJ2-1; the match to TRBD2 covers 8 bases. The material sequenced was peripheral blood. This TCR derives from a man in his forties with acute or convalescent COVID-19. CDR3 bases: TGTGCCACCAAGGTGAGAGCGGGGGACAATGAGCAGTTCTTC. Protein: CATKVRAGDNEQFF.